This entry lists 26 T cell receptor beta chains sequenced from one sample in a study of tumor-infiltrating lymphocytes in primary liver carcinoma. Making TCR beta cDNA involved around 520 ng total RNA and a constant-region primer. ARM-PCR, slightly modified, supplied the TCR beta libraries through three nested multiplex PCR rounds. Running 9 to 11 cycles apiece, the first two PCR rounds relied on TRBV1-TRBV30 forward primers together with a C-beta reverse primer. TCRdb processed the multiplex PCR reads anew with MiXCR; each CDR3 protein has one entry. The data hold under 30,000 distinct CDR3 sequences, with over 65% observed a single time. The roughly 18-32 mg bulk tissue piece was not sorted before simultaneous RNA and DNA extraction. The source material was liver tumor tissue from sampling region 3. Subset in this sample: tumor region T3, left-lateral pole. Every receptor here comes from a middle-aged man with primary liver carcinoma and hepatitis B virus infection.

This chain uses TRBV29-1 with TRBJ2-5; D is ambiguous. Germline V lookup: CDR1 SQVTM, CDR2 ANQGSEA. The CDR3 length is 13 residues. In DNA, the CDR3 is TGCAGAGCTGACGAACAGTGGATGGAGACCCAGTACTTC. Residues: CRADEQWMETQYF.

On this clonotype: With a much larger clone just one base away, this may be a read error. V and J are TRBV29-1 and TRBJ2-3, with D possibly being TRBD2 (6 bases). The germline CDR1 and CDR2 sequences are SQVTM and ANQGSEA. Deletions cut 3 bases from V and 2 bases from J, with 15 bases between. There are 15 residues in the CDR3. This chain's CDR3 is CSVEGGTGITDTQYF. In DNA, the CDR3 is TGCAGCGTTGAGGGCGGGACCGGTATCACAGATACGCAGTATTTT.

Concerning this clonotype itself: The junction and the germline gene differ at one end; a read error may be behind it. The chain couples TRBV6-6 to TRBJ2-7, with D perhaps given as TRBD1 or TRBD2 (6 bases each). Germline V lookup: CDR1 MNHNY, CDR2 SVGAGI (reference sequence). This CDR3 contains 14 residues. The CDR3 spells CVSSYIGGTYEQHF. The CDR3 DNA follows: TGTGTCAGCAGTTACATAGGGGGGACCTACGAGCAGCACTTC.

Comments on this clonotype: The CDR3 does not end in the conserved phenylalanine or tryptophan, so this is likely a read error. This rearrangement joins TRBV5-1 to TRBJ2-3, with D tentatively TRBD1 (6 bases). CDR3 length: 13 amino acids. Germline loops: CDR1 SGHRS, CDR2 YFSETQ. In DNA, the CDR3 is TGCCCCAGCAGCTGGGACAAGGGAGATACGCAGTATTCT. Translating gives CPSSWDKGDTQYS.

Concerning this clonotype itself: Because it lacks the conserved phenylalanine or tryptophan at the end, this CDR3 is likely a read error. The chain combines TRBV29-1 with TRBJ1-1; 8 nucleotides line up with TRBD1. This CDR3 spans 12 amino acids. Germline CDR1 and CDR2: SQVTM and ANQGSEA. V shed 8 bases and J 1 base; nucleotides not matched to a gene: 3. The CDR3 is CSIGQGNTEAFI. Written as DNA, the CDR3 is TGCAGCATAGGACAGGGGAACACTGAAGCTTTCATT.

Regarding this clonotype: The junction differs from germline at one of its ends, possibly a read error. For the CDR3, the DNA is TGCGCCAGCAGCCACGGACAAGGGGCAAACTATGGCTACACCTTC. Amino acid sequence: CASSHGQGANYGYTF. The rearrangement links TRBV12-3 or TRBV12-4 to TRBJ1-2, with D perhaps matching TRBD1 (5 bases). The CDR3 loop spans 15 amino acids.

This clonotype was seen a few times. At one end, the junction sequence differs from germline, possibly due to a read error. This rearrangement joins TRBV28 to TRBJ2-1; TRBD1 matches 10 bases. This CDR3 contains 15 residues. Germline CDR1 and CDR2: MDHEN and SYDVKM. CDR3 region: CASSIGRQGANGQFF. CDR3 bases: TGTGCCAGCAGCATCGGGAGACAGGGGGCGAATGGGCAGTTCTTC.

V is TRBV5-6 and J is TRBJ2-2; 10 bases agree with TRBD1. The CDR3 totals 15 residues. Germline CDR1 is SGHDT and CDR2 is YYEEEE. The CDR3 is CTSSSGTGETGELFF. Written as DNA, the CDR3 is TGTACTAGCAGCTCCGGGACAGGGGAGACCGGGGAGCTGTTTTTT.

This clonotype was detected once. One end of the junction fails to match germline, which may point to a read error. The genes are TRBV7-9 and TRBJ2-7, with 7 bases matching TRBD2. This CDR3 has 14 amino acids. Germline CDR1 is SEHNR and CDR2 is FQNEAQ (reference sequence). For the CDR3, the DNA is TGTGCCAGCAGCTCGGGAGGCCTCTCCTACGAGCGGTACTTC. Encoded protein: CASSSGGLSYERYF.

Remarks on this clonotype: A junction end diverges from the germline sequence, so it may reflect a read error. The rearrangement joins TRBV13 to TRBJ1-1; 7 bases agree with TRBD1. Germline CDR1 and CDR2: PRHDT and FYEKMQ (reference sequence). CDR3 length: 13 residues. CDR3 sequence: CASSSATGTEAFF. The CDR3 bases are TGTGCCAGCAGCTCAGCGACAGGGACTGAAGCTTTCTTC.

Turning to this clonotype: The junction differs from germline at one of its ends, possibly a read error. The gene calls are TRBV5-1 and TRBJ2-1, with 11 bases identical to TRBD1. CDR1 SGHRS and CDR2 YFSETQ come from the germline V gene. This CDR3 has 14 residues. The CDR3 region is CASSLGDRGYEHFF. CDR3 nucleotide sequence: TGCGCCAGCAGCTTGGGGGACAGGGGGTATGAGCATTTCTTC.

Details on this clonotype: A read error may produce the germline difference seen at one junction end. The chain has TRBV4-2 and TRBJ2-7; 9 positions agree with TRBD2. Germline V gene sequence: CDR1 LGHNA, CDR2 YNFKEQ. This CDR3 comprises 16 residues. Here the CDR3 reads CASSQAASGISCEQYF. CDR3 nucleotide sequence: TGTGCCAGCAGCCAAGCAGCTAGCGGGATTTCCTGCGAGCAGTACTTC.

With regard to this clonotype: A read error may explain this, as a much larger clone is one base away. This chain joins TRBV20-1 and TRBJ2-1, with 11 bases identical to TRBD2. The CDR3 covers 20 residues. Trimming cost V 2 bases and J 6 bases; bases outside gene matches: 21. Germline CDR1 DFQATT, CDR2 SNEGSKA (reference sequence). This chain's CDR3 is CSARPHGTDILAGVSNEQFF. The CDR3 DNA reads TGCAGTGCTAGACCCCATGGGACAGATATACTAGCGGGAGTTAGCAATGAGCAGTTCTTC.

The gene calls are TRBV11-1 and TRBJ1-1; D not certain. CDR1 is SGHAT and CDR2 is FQDESV in the germline V gene (reference sequence). The germline V and J ends were trimmed by 5 bases and 7 bases, with 20 bases remaining between them. The CDR3 contains 15 residues. The CDR3 spells CASSAGLSMINEAFF. In DNA form, the CDR3 reads TGTGCCAGCAGCGCCGGACTTAGTATGATTAATGAAGCTTTCTTT.

To note about this clonotype: One junction end disagrees with the germline gene, perhaps due to a read error. V is TRBV6-1 and J is TRBJ1-2; the D gene is possibly TRBD1 (5 bases). Germline values: CDR1 MNHNS, CDR2 SASEGT. The CDR3 is 15 amino acids. CDR3 sequence: CASSLTEKTNYDYTF. DNA for the CDR3: TGTGCCAGCAGCTTGACAGAGAAAACTAATTATGACTACACCTTC.

The CDR3 loop is CASSLARGENSWELFF. The CDR3 DNA reads as TGTGCCAGCAGCTTAGCGCGAGGGGAGAACAGCTGGGAGCTGTTTTTT. The rearrangement joins TRBV7-2 to TRBJ2-2; either TRBD1 or TRBD2 may supply D (5 bases each). The CDR3 is 16 residues long. Trimming removed 0 bases at V and 9 bases at J, with 17 bases between. Looked up from germline, CDR1 is SGHTA and CDR2 is FQGNSA.

Comments on this clonotype: The CDR3 carries no conserved terminal phenylalanine or tryptophan, so it likely arises from a read error. It is unclear where the CDR3 begins or ends on the DNA, so no DNA is shown, and the CDR3 is as TCRdb lists it. V usage is TRBV14 and J usage is TRBJ2-2; the tabulated D call, TRBD1, remains unverified against the DNA. The germline V gene has CDR1 SGHDN and CDR2 FVKESK. The CDR3 extends over 14 residues, inclusive of both ends. The CDR3 spells CASSQTTGLGELFS.

This chain connects TRBV11-2 to TRBJ2-5; D possibly corresponds to TRBD2 (5 bases). In germline, CDR1 is SGHAT, CDR2 FQNNGV. The CDR3 covers 16 residues. V gave up 5 bases and J gave up 14 bases, with 30 bases separating them. Written as DNA, the CDR3 is TGTGCCAGCAGCCGAACTCCTGGCGGGTGGAAAGAGACCCTATACTTC. Translating gives CASSRTPGGWKETLYF.

As to this clonotype: One end of the junction varies from germline; a read error may be responsible. The chain carries TRBV4-3 and TRBJ2-2; D uncertain. The CDR3 runs to 16 residues. The V gene's germline CDR1 is LGHNA and CDR2 YSLEER. CDR3 sequence (DNA): TGCGCCAGCGGCCAAGACCCAGAAGGAAACCCGGGGGAGCTGTTTTTT. Translation: CASGQDPEGNPGELFF.

This clonotype appeared many times. V gene TRBV24-1 combines with J gene TRBJ2-1; perhaps TRBD2 as D (6 bases). The CDR3 spans 13 residues. V was cut by 5 bases and J by 13 bases, with 17 bases left in between. Germline CDR1 is KGHDR and CDR2 is SFDVKD. CDR3 amino acids: CATSANLAGLQFF. The CDR3 DNA follows: TGTGCCACCAGTGCCAATCTCGCGGGGCTACAGTTCTTC.

The V gene is TRBV25-1, the J gene TRBJ1-4; the D is unclear. Trimming shortened V by 3 bases and J by 8 bases, and 16 bases separated the two germline ends. The germline V gene has CDR1 MGHDK and CDR2 SYGVNS. The CDR3 contains 15 residues. The CDR3 sequence: CASSDGGEGGEKLFF. DNA of the CDR3: TGTGCCAGCAGTGACGGCGGGGAGGGAGGGGAAAAACTGTTTTTT. Full variable domain (missing parts from reference TRBV25-1 and TRBJ1-4): EADIYQTPRYLVIGTGKKITLECSQTMGHDKMYWYQQDPGMELHLIHYSYGVNSTEKGDLSSESTVSRIRTEHFPLTLESARPSHTSQYLCASSDGGEGGEKLFFGSGTQLSVL.

As concerns this clonotype: The conserved final phenylalanine or tryptophan is absent from the CDR3, which likely points to a read error. The limits of the CDR3 on the DNA are not certain, so only TCRdb's listed CDR3 is given. The chain combines TRBV12-3 or TRBV12-4 with TRBJ2-2; the DNA was not used to check the table's D call, TRBD2. A total of 12 residues make up the CDR3, ends included. CDR3 loop: CASSLRPGELFR.

The V and J genes are TRBV7-9 and TRBJ2-3; 10 nucleotides line up with TRBD1. This CDR3 has 16 amino acids. Trimming removed 4 bases from V and 8 bases from J; junction bases left unmatched: 12. CDR1 and CDR2 (germline): SEHNR, FQNEAQ (reference sequence). The CDR3 DNA is TGTGCCAGCAGCTCCCGGGACAGGGGATACTTAGCTACGCAGTATTTT. Protein product: CASSSRDRGYLATQYF.

Concerning this clonotype: Its ends do not fully match the called genes, so a read error is possible. The chain carries TRBV10-3 and TRBJ2-7; 8 bases map to TRBD2. The CDR3 loop spans 14 amino acids. Germline V gene data show CDR1 as ENHRY and CDR2 as SYGVKD. The CDR3 nucleotides read TGTGCCAGCAGTGCGGGGGGCAGTCGGCCCAAGCAGTACTTC. The encoded protein is CASSAGGSRPKQYF.

About this clonotype: A read error may account for a junction end that differs from germline. The rearrangement joins TRBV11-2 to TRBJ2-4; maybe TRBD1 (5 bases). CDR1 and CDR2 from the germline V gene are SGHAT and FQNNGV. The CDR3 length is 18 residues. The CDR3 DNA reads as TGCGCCAACAGCCCAGCTGGGGCTTCCACGGTGGCCAAAAACATTCAGTACTTC. It encodes CANSPAGASTVAKNIQYF.

Worth noting for this clonotype: Compared with germline, one end of the junction differs, possibly owing to a read error. V is TRBV4-2 and J is TRBJ2-7, with 16 bases lining up with TRBD2. CDR1 is LGHNA, CDR2 YNFKEQ, per germline. The CDR3 loop spans 18 amino acids. The DNA for the CDR3 is TGTGTCAGCAATGAAAAACCGGGACTAGCGGGAGGGCCACACGAGCAGTACTTC. Protein: CVSNEKPGLAGGPHEQYF.